This record concerns one TCR beta chain sequence. Its antigen remains unidentified. This entry is derived from a study of vaccination effects on CD4 cells after COVID-19. The V segment lost 4 bases and the J segment 3 bases; nucleotides outside the gene matches: 8. In germline, CDR1 is SGHAT, CDR2 FQNNGV. There are 16 residues in the CDR3. The method was immunoSEQ multiplex PCR; TCRdb's version includes in-frame clones alone and lacks a portion of them. The sample contains about 24,000 clones, about four fifths of which appear only once. Expansion of antigen-specific CD4+ T cells with viral peptide pools was carried out by the ViraFEST assay before sequencing. The authors isolated CD4+ T cells after 9 to 10 days of culture. Participants completed two doses of the BNT162b2 or mRNA-1273 vaccine. Vaccinees lacked prior SARS-CoV-2 infection and tested negative for nucleocapsid antibodies.

The rearrangement joins TRBV11-2 to TRBJ2-3, with 9 nucleotides matching TRBD1. This receptor was identified in a human donor who received a COVID-19 vaccine. Some clones in this sample may be carry-over from other donors' samples. The input for sequencing was CD4+ T cells from PBMCs cultured with SARS-CoV-2 spike peptides, taken after COVID-19 vaccination. As DNA, the CDR3 is TGTGCCAGCAGCTCGCGTTTGGACAGGGGAACAGATACGCAGTATTTT. Protein sequence: CASSSRLDRGTDTQYF.